The entry that follows covers one T cell receptor beta chain sequence. The TCRbeta library incorporated unique molecular identifiers. One entry per CDR3 protein results from TCRdb running MiXCR on the PCR reads. In the table there are roughly 500,000 distinct CDR3 sequences, about 17% of which are singletons. The data were obtained in a study of T-cell reconstitution after alpha-beta-depleted transplantation in children. The TCR comes from a human donor who donated a stem cell graft to a child with acute lymphoblastic leukemia. The sample here was PBMCs from the stem cell graft donor, taken from the stem cell graft.

The CDR3 nucleotides read TGCGCCAGCAGCCAAGTTACGAACCACAATGAGCAGTTCTTC. It translates to CASSQVTNHNEQFF. This sequence joins TRBV4-1 and TRBJ2-1; D remains ambiguous. Germline-derived CDR1 and CDR2 are MGHRA and YSYEKL. Trimming took 1 base from V and 5 from J, leaving 9 bases between them. The CDR3 has 14 amino acids.